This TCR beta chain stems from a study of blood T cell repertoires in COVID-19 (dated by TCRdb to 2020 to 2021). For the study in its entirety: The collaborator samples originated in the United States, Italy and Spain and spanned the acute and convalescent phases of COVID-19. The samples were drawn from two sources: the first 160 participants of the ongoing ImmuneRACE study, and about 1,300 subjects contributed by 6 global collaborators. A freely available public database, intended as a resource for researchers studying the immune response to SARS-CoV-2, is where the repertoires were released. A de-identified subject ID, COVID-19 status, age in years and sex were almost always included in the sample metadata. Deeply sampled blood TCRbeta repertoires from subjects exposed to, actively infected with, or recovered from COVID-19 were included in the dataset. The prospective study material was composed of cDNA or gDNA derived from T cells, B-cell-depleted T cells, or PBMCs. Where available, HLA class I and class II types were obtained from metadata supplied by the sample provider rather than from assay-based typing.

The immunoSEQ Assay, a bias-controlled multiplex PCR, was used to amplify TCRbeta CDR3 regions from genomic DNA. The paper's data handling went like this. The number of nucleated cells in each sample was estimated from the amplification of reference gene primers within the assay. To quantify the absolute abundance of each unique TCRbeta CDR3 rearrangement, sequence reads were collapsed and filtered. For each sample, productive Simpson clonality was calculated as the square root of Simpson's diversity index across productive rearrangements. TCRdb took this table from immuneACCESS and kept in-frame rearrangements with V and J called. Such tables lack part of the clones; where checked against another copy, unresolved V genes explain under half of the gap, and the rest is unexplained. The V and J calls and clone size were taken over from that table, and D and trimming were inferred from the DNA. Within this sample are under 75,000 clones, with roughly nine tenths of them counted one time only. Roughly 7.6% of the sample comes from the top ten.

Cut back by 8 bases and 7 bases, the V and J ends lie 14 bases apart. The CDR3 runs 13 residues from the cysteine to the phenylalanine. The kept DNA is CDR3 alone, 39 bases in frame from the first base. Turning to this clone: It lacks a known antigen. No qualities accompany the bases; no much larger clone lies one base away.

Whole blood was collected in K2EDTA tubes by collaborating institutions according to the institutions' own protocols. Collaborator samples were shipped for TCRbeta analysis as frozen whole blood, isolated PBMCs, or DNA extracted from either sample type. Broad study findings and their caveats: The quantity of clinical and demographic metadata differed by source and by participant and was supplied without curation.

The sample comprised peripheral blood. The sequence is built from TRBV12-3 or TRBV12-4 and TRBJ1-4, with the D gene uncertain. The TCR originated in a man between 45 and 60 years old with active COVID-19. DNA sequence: TGTGCCAGCCGAGGGAGGTCGGGTGAAAAACTGTTTTTT. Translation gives CASRGRSGEKLFF.